The clone carrying this TCR beta chain has ten or more counts. Its antigen is undetermined. Original handling: Using the CDR3 differences seen across clinicopathological groups, the authors built a distant-metastasis classifier for papillary thyroid cancer, which was meant to discriminate distant-metastatic patients. Through MiXCR, TCRdb re-clonotyped the PCR reads. The V and J calls come from TCRdb's annotation, not from the publication. The data hold some 30,000 clones, with 11% observed a single time. Until they underwent thyroid surgery, no patient had received any treatment. This sample is drawn from a study of metastatic and nonmetastatic thyroid tumors. The wider study: Peripheral blood and tumor or nodule samples from malignant and benign thyroid patients were compared.

Broader study findings: Within blood and tumor, benign nodules reportedly had significantly lower TCR beta diversity than malignant thyroid tumors did.

Sequencing input: blood. The sequence was obtained from a female donor with papillary thyroid cancer or a benign thyroid nodule (not recorded which). Some clones in this sample may be carry-over from other donors' samples.

As DNA, the CDR3 is TGTGCCAGCAGCGAGGCCGGAAACTCCTACGAGCAGTACTTC. Its protein product is CASSEAGNSYEQYF. The chain combines TRBV9 with TRBJ2-7, with D hard to call. Trimming left V 3 bases short and J 0 bases short, with 10 bases between. Germline V CDR1 and CDR2: SGDLS, YYNGEE. The CDR3 has 14 amino acids.